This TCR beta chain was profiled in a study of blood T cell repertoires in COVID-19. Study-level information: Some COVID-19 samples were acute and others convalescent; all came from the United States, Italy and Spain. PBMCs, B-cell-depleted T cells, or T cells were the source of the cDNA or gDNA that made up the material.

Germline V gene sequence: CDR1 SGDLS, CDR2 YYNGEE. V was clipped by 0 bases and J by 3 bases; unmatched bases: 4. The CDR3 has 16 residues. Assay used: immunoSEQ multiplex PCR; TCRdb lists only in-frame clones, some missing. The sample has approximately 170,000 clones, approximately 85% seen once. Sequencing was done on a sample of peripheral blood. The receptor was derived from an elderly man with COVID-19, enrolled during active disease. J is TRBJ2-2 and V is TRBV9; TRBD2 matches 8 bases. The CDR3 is CASSVVGSGDTGELFF. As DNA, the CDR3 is TGTGCCAGCAGCGTAGTAGGTAGCGGGGACACCGGGGAGCTGTTTTTT.